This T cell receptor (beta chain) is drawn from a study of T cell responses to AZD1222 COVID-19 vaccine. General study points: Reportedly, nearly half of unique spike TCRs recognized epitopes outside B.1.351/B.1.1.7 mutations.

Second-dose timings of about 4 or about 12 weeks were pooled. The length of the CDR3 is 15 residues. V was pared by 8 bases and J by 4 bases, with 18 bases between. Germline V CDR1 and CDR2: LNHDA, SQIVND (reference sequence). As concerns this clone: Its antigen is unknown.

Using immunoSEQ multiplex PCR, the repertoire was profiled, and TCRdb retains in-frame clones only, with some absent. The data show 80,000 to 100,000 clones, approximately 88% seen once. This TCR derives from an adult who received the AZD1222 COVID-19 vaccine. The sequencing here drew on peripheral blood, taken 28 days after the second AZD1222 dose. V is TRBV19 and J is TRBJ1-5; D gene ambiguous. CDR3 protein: CASSYRVGVNQPQHF. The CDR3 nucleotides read TGTGCCAGTTCCTACAGAGTCGGGGTTAATCAGCCCCAGCATTTT.